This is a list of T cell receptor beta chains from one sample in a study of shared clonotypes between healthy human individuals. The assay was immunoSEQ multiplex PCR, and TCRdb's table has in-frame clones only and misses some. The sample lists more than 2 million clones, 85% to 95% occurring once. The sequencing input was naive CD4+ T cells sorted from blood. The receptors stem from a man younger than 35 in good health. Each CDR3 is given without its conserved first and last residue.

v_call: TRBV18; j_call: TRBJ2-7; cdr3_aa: ASSQWDRNYEQY
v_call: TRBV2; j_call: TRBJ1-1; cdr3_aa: ASSGDRGNTEAF
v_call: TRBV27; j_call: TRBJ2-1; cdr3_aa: ASTLAGGPSYYNEQF
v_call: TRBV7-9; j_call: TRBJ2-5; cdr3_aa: ASTDEDRGRAQY
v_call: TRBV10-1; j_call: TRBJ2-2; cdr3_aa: ASSGTTSGNTGELF
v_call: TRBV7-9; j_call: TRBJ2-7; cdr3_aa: ASSFLGTGYEQY
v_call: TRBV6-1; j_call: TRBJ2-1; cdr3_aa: ASSEAGRSVNEQF
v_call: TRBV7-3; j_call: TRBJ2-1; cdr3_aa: ASSLRTEGGPPYNEQF
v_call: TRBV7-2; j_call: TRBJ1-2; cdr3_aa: ASSPTGYGYT
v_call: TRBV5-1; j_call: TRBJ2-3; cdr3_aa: ASSLAGTSSTDTQY
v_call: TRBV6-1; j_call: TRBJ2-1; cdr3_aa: ASSATSASQF
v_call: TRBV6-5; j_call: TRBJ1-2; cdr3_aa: ASSFRRDRVVGYT
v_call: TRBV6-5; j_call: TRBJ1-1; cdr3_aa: ASSYNYRGLVTEAF
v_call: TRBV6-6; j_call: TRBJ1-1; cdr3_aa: ASTGVNTEAF
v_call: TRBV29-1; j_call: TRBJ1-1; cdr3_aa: SVDSPTAGDTEAF
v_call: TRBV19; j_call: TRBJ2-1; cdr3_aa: ASSTSGSSYNEQF
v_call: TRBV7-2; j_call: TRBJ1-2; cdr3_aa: ASSSSTDREKNYGYT
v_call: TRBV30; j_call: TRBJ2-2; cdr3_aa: AWSRTSGTGELF
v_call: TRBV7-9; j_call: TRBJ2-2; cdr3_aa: ASSFRTSGGSGELF
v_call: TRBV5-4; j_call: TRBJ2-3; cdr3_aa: ASSQRLAGSTDTQY
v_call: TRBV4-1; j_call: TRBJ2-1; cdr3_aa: ASSQGLAGPRDGQF
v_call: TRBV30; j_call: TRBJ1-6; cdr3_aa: AWSFDRGGSNSPLH
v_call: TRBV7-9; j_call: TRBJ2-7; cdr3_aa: ASSLEGTYEQY
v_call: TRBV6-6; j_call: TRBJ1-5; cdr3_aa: ASSYSEQPQH
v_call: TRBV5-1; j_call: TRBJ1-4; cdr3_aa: ASSLDSGTDNEKLF
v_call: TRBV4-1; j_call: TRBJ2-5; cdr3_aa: ASSLNVGGQETQY
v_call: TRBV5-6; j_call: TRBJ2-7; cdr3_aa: ASSMGRGRYEQY